These 19 T cell receptor beta chains were sequenced from one sample in a study of CD8 T cells in ankylosing spondylitis. Regarding the study as a whole: Blood of patients with ankylosing spondylitis appeared to be characterized by a TCR beta motif of eight highly homologous variants.

TCRdb fed the 5' RACE reads into MiXCR, producing one record per CDR3 protein. The sample lists about 220,000 distinct CDR3 sequences, about a sixth occurring once. Antigens of these TCRs are unknown. The sequencing input was blood, either unsorted or a sorted T cell fraction (not recorded which). The receptors were sampled from a male donor with ankylosing spondylitis.

The chain uses TRBV11-2 and TRBJ2-7; D is possibly TRBD2 (5 bases). Germline CDR1 is SGHAT and CDR2 is FQNNGV. V shed 2 bases and J shed 0 bases, with 8 bases lying between them. CDR3 length equals 14 residues. CDR3 sequence (DNA): TGTGCCAGCAGCTTATCACGGGACTCCTACGAGCAGTACTTC. Translated: CASSLSRDSYEQYF. The whole variable domain, filled in from reference TRBV11-2 and TRBJ2-7, reads EAGVAQSPRYKIIEKRQSVAFWCNPISGHATLYWYQQILGQGPKLLIQFQNNGVVDDSQLPKDRFSAERLKGVDSTLKIQPAKLEDSAVYLCASSLSRDSYEQYFGPGTRLTVT.

The chain is built from TRBV7-3 and TRBJ2-1; 9 bases are shared with TRBD2. The trim removed 5 bases at V and 4 bases at J, leaving 6 bases unmatched. Per germline, CDR1 SGHTA and CDR2 FQGTGA. The CDR3 is made up of 15 amino acids. DNA of the CDR3: TGTGCCAGCAGCCAAACTAGCGGGCTGTACAATGAGCAGTTCTTC. This codes for CASSQTSGLYNEQFF.

This clonotype occurred a few times. The chain carries TRBV4-1 and TRBJ2-7; 8 bases align to TRBD2. Germline V gives CDR1 MGHRA, CDR2 YSYEKL. With V trimmed by 2 bases and J by 3 bases, 6 bases remained unmatched. The CDR3 loop spans 15 amino acids. The CDR3 here is CASSQIPGGLYEQYF. DNA for the CDR3: TGCGCCAGCAGCCAAATACCGGGAGGGCTCTACGAGCAGTACTTC.

This clonotype came up a few times. The gene calls are TRBV4-1 and TRBJ2-7; tentative D call: TRBD1 (6 bases). The CDR3 loop spans 14 amino acids. V was pared by 4 bases and J by 6 bases, with 16 bases between. In germline, CDR1 is MGHRA, CDR2 YSYEKL. The chain's CDR3 is CASSLQTIGGEQYF. The CDR3 DNA reads TGCGCCAGCAGCCTACAAACGATAGGGGGCGAGCAGTACTTC.

Only a few counts were recorded for this clonotype. V is TRBV5-6 and J is TRBJ2-1; no firm D call. CDR3 size: 12 residues. Germline CDR1 SGHDT, CDR2 YYEEEE. Trimming shortened V by 3 bases and J by 9 bases, and 10 bases separated the two germline ends. CDR3 protein: CASSWGRAEQFF. CDR3 bases: TGTGCCAGCAGCTGGGGAAGGGCTGAGCAGTTCTTC.

This clonotype has more than one count but fewer than ten. This chain uses TRBV28 with TRBJ2-7; 9 nucleotides match TRBD1. Germline assignment: CDR1 MDHEN and CDR2 SYDVKM. Trimming cost V 2 bases and J 4 bases; bases outside gene matches: 3. The CDR3 totals 14 residues. The CDR3 region is CASSLRDRVYEQYF. The DNA for the CDR3 is TGTGCCAGCAGTTTAAGGGACAGGGTGTACGAGCAGTACTTC. Variable domain in full (rest from reference TRBV28 and TRBJ2-7): DVKVTQSSRYLVKRTGEKVFLECVQDMDHENMFWYRQDPGLGLRLIYFSYDVKMKEKGDIPEGYSVSREKKERFSLILESASTNQTSMYLCASSLRDRVYEQYFGPGTRLTVT.

This clonotype has more than one count but fewer than ten. The V gene is TRBV2, the J gene TRBJ2-1, with 9 bases matching TRBD1. Trimming removed 2 bases from V and 8 bases from J; junction bases left unmatched: 10. The CDR3 extends over 16 amino acids. Germline assignment: CDR1 SNHLY and CDR2 FYNNEI. As DNA, the CDR3 is TGTGCCAGCAGTGAAACAGGGGGCTTAAGGAGCGATGAGCAGTTCTTC. This encodes CASSETGGLRSDEQFF.

This chain links TRBV5-1 with TRBJ1-1; 10 bases are shared with TRBD1. This CDR3 spans 19 amino acids. J gave up 0 bases and V 0 bases, and 11 bases lay outside the gene matches. Germline CDR1 SGHRS, CDR2 YFSETQ. This CDR3 is CASSLARRQGALVNTEAFF. DNA of the CDR3: TGCGCCAGCAGCTTGGCCCGTCGACAGGGGGCTTTGGTGAACACTGAAGCTTTCTTT.

This clonotype was detected only a few times. The chain uses TRBV2 and TRBJ2-1; D is uncertain. V gave up 7 bases and J gave up 0 bases, with 13 bases separating them. The CDR3 totals 15 residues. CDR1 and CDR2 (germline): SNHLY, FYNNEI. CDR3 loop: CASKPHQSSYNEQFF. CDR3 DNA sequence: TGTGCCAGCAAGCCACATCAGAGCTCCTACAATGAGCAGTTCTTC.

The table lists this clonotype with many counts. V is TRBV4-1 and J is TRBJ2-7, with D perhaps TRBD1 (5 bases). V was cut by 0 bases and J by 4 bases, with 7 bases left in between. Germline V gene data show CDR1 as MGHRA and CDR2 as YSYEKL. The CDR3 covers 13 residues. CDR3 loop: CASSQEAGYEQYF. CDR3 DNA sequence: TGCGCCAGCAGCCAAGAGGCAGGGTACGAGCAGTACTTC.

The CDR3, as DNA: TGCAGTGCTCCCGAGGTAGCGGGGTATGAGCAGTTCTTC. This translates into CSAPEVAGYEQFF. The V gene is TRBV20-1, the J gene TRBJ2-1; 8 bases agree with TRBD2. CDR1 is DFQATT and CDR2 is SNEGSKA in the germline V gene (reference sequence). V lost 5 bases, J lost 8 bases, and 8 bases stayed unmatched. There are 13 residues in the CDR3.

V usage is TRBV7-9 and J usage is TRBJ2-7, with D possibly matching TRBD1 (5 bases). This CDR3 comprises 13 residues. Germline CDR1 SEHNR, CDR2 FQNEAQ (reference sequence). Deletions cut 5 bases from V and 7 bases from J, with 15 bases between. This CDR3 is CASSPLRAEEQYF. The CDR3 bases are TGTGCCAGCAGCCCCCTCAGGGCGGAGGAGCAGTACTTC.

The rearrangement links TRBV29-1 to TRBJ1-2; TRBD1 is a possible D gene (5 bases). The germline V gene has CDR1 SQVTM and CDR2 ANQGSEA. V was pared by 2 bases and J by 1 base, with 11 bases between. The CDR3 runs 14 residues. The CDR3 DNA sequence: TGCAGCGTTGAAATTGAGGGACTTAACTATGGCTACACCTTC. Its protein is CSVEIEGLNYGYTF.

The V and J genes are TRBV6-5 and TRBJ2-5; D may be TRBD1 (5 bases). Germline CDR1 reads MNHEY; CDR2 reads SVGAGI. The CDR3 is 15 amino acids. V was clipped by 4 bases and J by 1 base, with 13 bases between them. In nucleotides, the CDR3 is TGTGCCAGCAGTTTCTACACAGGATCCCAAGAGACCCAGTACTTC. This gives the protein CASSFYTGSQETQYF.

This clonotype was observed a few times. The rearrangement joins TRBV5-5 to TRBJ2-1; D is tentatively TRBD1 or TRBD2 (7 bases each). CDR1 and CDR2 (germline): SGHKS, YYEKEE (reference sequence). V was trimmed by 4 bases and J by 5 bases, leaving 22 bases between them. The length of the CDR3 is 17 residues. The CDR3 sequence: CASSQGGLRDSDNEQFF. The DNA for the CDR3 is TGTGCCAGCAGCCAGGGGGGGCTGAGGGACAGCGACAATGAGCAGTTCTTC. Together with reference TRBV5-5 and TRBJ2-1, the CDR3 gives the full variable domain: DAGVTQSPTHLIKTRGQQVTLRCSPISGHKSVSWYQQVLGQGPQFIFQYYEKEERGRGNFPDRFSARQFPNYSSELNVNALLLGDSALYLCASSQGGLRDSDNEQFFGPGTRLTVL.

A few counts support this clonotype. The rearrangement joins TRBV27 to TRBJ2-3; possibly TRBD2 for D (5 bases). From germline, CDR1 is MNHEY and CDR2 SMNVEV (reference sequence). V dropped 5 bases and J dropped 2 bases, with 14 bases sitting between them. The CDR3 runs 15 residues. This chain's CDR3 is CASSPIAKPTDTQYF. In nucleotides, the CDR3 is TGTGCCAGCAGTCCCATAGCGAAACCCACAGATACGCAGTATTTT.

This chain uses TRBV10-3 with TRBJ2-1; 10 bases are a match to TRBD2. From germline, CDR1 is ENHRY and CDR2 SYGVKD. J lost 1 base, V lost 3 bases, and 3 bases had no gene match. This CDR3 is built from 16 residues. CDR3 sequence: CAISDVSGGSYNEQFF. CDR3 in DNA: TGTGCCATCAGTGACGTTAGCGGGGGGTCCTACAATGAGCAGTTCTTC.

CDR3 sequence (DNA): TGTGCCAGCAGTGGGGCTACAGAGTCTGGAAACACCATATATTTT. This encodes CASSGATESGNTIYF. V usage is TRBV12-3 or TRBV12-4 and J usage is TRBJ1-3, with D perhaps matching TRBD1 (5 bases). Trimming left V 5 bases short and J 1 base short, with 12 bases between. The CDR3 sequence is 15 residues long.

The V and J genes are TRBV7-2 and TRBJ1-1, with TRBD1 as a possible D gene (5 bases). The V gene's germline CDR1 is SGHTA and CDR2 FQGNSA. CDR3 length: 13 residues. V lost 5 bases and J 5 bases, leaving 12 bases between the germline ends. The CDR3, as DNA: TGTGCCAGCAGCGAAGTGGGGGGAACTGAAGCTTTCTTT. It specifies CASSEVGGTEAFF.